A selection of T cell receptor beta chains follows, all from one sample in a study of read filtering for tumor transcriptome and immune sequencing. MiXCR, run by TCRdb on the reads, gives a single entry per CDR3 protein. This table has some 50,000 distinct CDR3 sequences, around 19% appearing once. The sample comprised a population of CD138-negative cells sorted from bone marrow. The receptors shown here come from a donor over 35 with multiple myeloma. Each CDR3 is given with its conserved first and last residue. The D gene is left open where the match is weak. Size is omitted from some rows. Given values are once, few, many or a class for expanded clones.

clone_size j_call d_call v_call cdr3_nt cdr3_aa
- TRBJ2-1 TRBD2 TRBV12-3/TRBV12-4 TGTGCCAGCAAGCAAGCGGGAGGAATGTACAATGAGCAGTTCTTC CASKQAGGMYNEQFF
few TRBJ2-1 - TRBV20-1 TGCAGTTGTGCGAGGGACCTCTACAATGAGCAGTTCTTC CSCARDLYNEQFF
few TRBJ2-1 TRBD1 TRBV6-1 TGTGCCAGCAGCGAGAAGGGACAGGGGTCCTACAATGAGCAGTTCTTC CASSEKGQGSYNEQFF
many TRBJ2-2 - TRBV12-3/TRBV12-4 TGTGCCAGCAGTTTAGAGGAAGCGGCGAGGGGCACCGGGGAGCTGTTTTTT CASSLEEAARGTGELFF
many TRBJ1-4 TRBD1 TRBV27 TGTGCCAGCAGTTTGTTCAGGGGGGACGAAAAACTGTTTTTT CASSLFRGDEKLFF
many TRBJ1-5 - TRBV12-3/TRBV12-4 TGTGCCAGCAGCTCCACATTCAATCAGCCCCAGCATTTT CASSSTFNQPQHF
many TRBJ2-5 TRBD1 TRBV7-8 TGTGCCAGCAGCCCCCACGCGACAGGGCAGTACCAAGAGACCCAGTACTTC CASSPHATGQYQETQYF
many TRBJ2-1 TRBD2 TRBV19 TGTGCCAGTAGTAGGACTAGCGTAATTTACAATGAGCAGTTCTTC CASSRTSVIYNEQFF
many TRBJ2-3 - TRBV6-1 TGTGCCAGCAGTGAAAGCGGTCACACAGATACGCAGTATTTT CASSESGHTDTQYF
many TRBJ2-1 - TRBV28 TGTGCCAGCAAGGTCGCCAGCTCCTACAATGAGCAGTTCTTC CASKVASSYNEQFF
many TRBJ2-7 - TRBV20-1 TGCAGTGCTGATCTAGGGGGAGGGCCGTACGAGCAGTACTTC CSADLGGGPYEQYF
many TRBJ2-5 - TRBV29-1 TGCAGTTCCAGGGACTCGTACCAAGAGACCCAGTACTTC CSSRDSYQETQYF
many TRBJ2-2 - TRBV6-5 TGTGCCAGCAGTAGGACGGGGGACACCGGGGAGCTGTTTTTT CASSRTGDTGELFF
- TRBJ1-1 - TRBV6-4 TGTGCCAGCAGTGACGCGGGGGGGAGAAATGAAGCTTTCTTT CASSDAGGRNEAFF
many TRBJ2-2 TRBD1 TRBV12-3/TRBV12-4 TGTGCCAGCAGTTTACAGGGGGCGGGCGGGGAGCTGTTTTTT CASSLQGAGGELFF
few TRBJ2-6 TRBD2 TRBV27 TGTGCCAGCAGCCCTCGAAGCCTGGTAGCGGGAGGTCCTGGGGCCAACGTCCTGACTTTC CASSPRSLVAGGPGANVLTF
many TRBJ2-5 TRBD2 TRBV9 TGTGCCAGCAGCCCGTATGGGACTAGCAACCAAGAGACCCAGTACTTC CASSPYGTSNQETQYF
- TRBJ2-7 TRBD2 TRBV20-1 TGCAGTGCTAGCAGTGCGGGAGCATACGAGCAGTACTTC CSASSAGAYEQYF
many TRBJ2-7 - TRBV20-1 TGCAGTGCTAGACCACTAGAGTCGGGGGATACCTACGAGCAGTACTTC CSARPLESGDTYEQYF
many TRBJ2-5 TRBD1 TRBV29-1 TGCAGCGTTGAAGGAGGGACAGGGAGGCAGACCCAGTACTTC CSVEGGTGRQTQYF
many TRBJ2-3 TRBD1 TRBV6-1 TGTGCCAGCAGTGAAAGAAAGCAGGGGGCAGATACGCAGTATTTT CASSERKQGADTQYF
many TRBJ2-6 - TRBV6-5 TGTGCCAGCAGTCCCGGGACGGCTGGGGCCAACGTCCTGACTTTC CASSPGTAGANVLTF
many TRBJ2-3 TRBD2 TRBV7-8 TGTGCCAGCAGCTTAGGACCAGCGGGAGGGGGCGGAGATACGCAGTATTTT CASSLGPAGGGGDTQYF
few TRBJ1-4 TRBD1 TRBV12-3/TRBV12-4 TGTGCCAGCAGTCCTAGCACAGGGGTCGCGGAAAAACTGTTTTTT CASSPSTGVAEKLFF
many TRBJ2-7 - TRBV28 TGTGCCAGCAGTTTATCGACCCCAGGGAGCTACGAGCAGTACTTC CASSLSTPGSYEQYF
many TRBJ2-7 - TRBV9 TGTGCCAGCAGCGTTTCATCACTACCCTACGAGCAGTACTTC CASSVSSLPYEQYF
- TRBJ1-4 TRBD1 TRBV2 TGTGCCAGCAGGGAAGACAGGGCGAGTGGTGAAAAACTGTTTTTT CASREDRASGEKLFF
many TRBJ2-5 - TRBV20-1 TGCAGTGCTGGAGGGCAGGGTATTGAGACCCAGTACTTC CSAGGQGIETQYF
many TRBJ2-1 TRBD1 TRBV20-1 TGCAGTGCCATCCCGGGACAGGGAAACAATGAGCAGTTCTTC CSAIPGQGNNEQFF
many TRBJ1-5 - TRBV6-2/TRBV6-3 TGTGCCAGCAGAGAGGGTTTTCGAAATCAGCCCCAGCATTTT CASREGFRNQPQHF